The clone carrying this T cell receptor (beta chain) has at least ten counts. Molecular barcoding with unique molecular identifiers was used for the TCRbeta library. TCRdb re-called the PCR reads with MiXCR, one entry per CDR3 protein. Of roughly 180,000 distinct CDR3 sequences in the sample, about 14% were seen once. CDR1 is KGHSH, CDR2 LQKENI, per germline. V shed 6 bases and J 5 bases; nucleotides not matched to a gene: 7. CDR3 length equals 15 residues. These data belong to a study of T-cell reconstitution after alpha-beta-depleted transplantation in children. V gene TRBV18 combines with J gene TRBJ2-5; TRBD2 aligns across 12 bases. The clonotype originates from a human donor who donated a stem cell graft to a child with acute lymphoblastic leukemia. The sample was PBMCs from the stem cell graft donor, taken from the stem cell graft. The chain's CDR3 is CASSPLAGGPETQYF. In DNA, the CDR3 is TGTGCCAGCTCCCCCCTAGCGGGAGGGCCTGAGACCCAGTACTTC.